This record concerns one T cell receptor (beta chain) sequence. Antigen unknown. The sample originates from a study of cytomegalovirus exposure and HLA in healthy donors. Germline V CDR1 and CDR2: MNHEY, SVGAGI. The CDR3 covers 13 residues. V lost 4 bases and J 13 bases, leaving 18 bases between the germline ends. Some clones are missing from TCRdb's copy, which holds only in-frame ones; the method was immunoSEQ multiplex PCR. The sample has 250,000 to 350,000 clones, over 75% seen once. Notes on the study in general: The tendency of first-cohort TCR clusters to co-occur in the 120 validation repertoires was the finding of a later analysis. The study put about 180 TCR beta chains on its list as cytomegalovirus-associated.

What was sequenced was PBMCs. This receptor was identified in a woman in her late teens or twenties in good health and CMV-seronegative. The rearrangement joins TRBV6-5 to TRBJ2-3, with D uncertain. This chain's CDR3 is CASSFAGPRWEYF. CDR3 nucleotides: TGTGCCAGCAGTTTTGCAGGCCCGCGCTGGGAGTATTTT.